The source of this TCR beta chain is a study of cytomegalovirus exposure and HLA in healthy donors (dated 2017 in TCRdb). General notes on the study: In an earlier analysis of about 560 of the donors, 276 Gb of sequence data and about 110 million unique TCR beta sequences from approximately 180 million T cells were reported. About 280 gigabases of sequencing data and about 92 million unique TCR sequences made up an early release that covered about 640 HLA-typed donors. Of the roughly 400 genotyped donors, approximately 82% fell in the genetic ancestry cluster associated with self-reported Caucasian donors. The study was designed to test whether signatures of past pathogen exposure could be identified by cataloging public T cell receptors. Using immunosequencing, the study profiled T cell repertoires from about 650 subjects and related those repertoires to cytomegalovirus serostatus. Besides the first cohort of approximately 670 subjects, a separate validation cohort made up of 120 or so different subjects was used. The study combined high-throughput TCR immunosequencing, statistical association of individual TCRs with disease status, and machine learning to predict cytomegalovirus infection status. A later analysis re-analyzed previously published TCR beta repertoires from hundreds of donors and added high-resolution HLA genotyping to study TCR occurrence patterns. Rather than drawing on any new phenotypic data, the later analysis identified candidate immune exposures from TCR beta sequences and the way those sequences occurred across donors. An earlier analysis of 450 to 750 of the donors used high-throughput TCR beta sequencing to judge whether each TCR beta V gene segment behaved as functional or pseudogenic. Alongside the repertoire data, information on donor age, sex, ethnicity and CMV serostatus was compiled. In a later genetic analysis, genome-wide SNP genotypes for about three fifths of the roughly 670 donors were used, and that subset was treated as a discovery cohort. All discovery cohort repertoires had been generated using a single sequencing platform. HLA typing included class I and class II loci at four-digit resolution. The number of donors typed differed by locus, with about 629-630 for A, B, C, DRB1 and DQB1, around 500 for DQA1, 600 to 610 for DPA1, and under 490 for DPB1. About 5 DR-DQ haplotypes were handled as single units for association and clustering, since linkage in the cohort was strong. On average, roughly 250,000 unique TCR beta nucleotide sequences were sequenced per donor among 398 genotyped donors of the cohort, with roughly a sixth of those sequences being non-productive. Results the study describes overall, beyond this receptor: A cluster of highly shared sequence variants was judged likely to be a technical artifact of the sequencing pipeline. A further reported finding was that TCR beta sequences accurately predicted the HLA-A and HLA-B alleles for most subjects in the first cohort. In a later analysis, TCR association rates were found to vary across HLA loci, with the most associated TCRs seen for DRB1 alleles and the fewest for HLA-C alleles. HLA typing was unavailable for some donors at each locus, so association tests used only the typed subset. In a later analysis, HLA-associated TCR beta chains showed more clonal expansion and lower generation probabilities than non-associated chains that were equally common. According to a later analysis, most CMV-associated TCR beta chains appeared to be HLA-restricted, and the HLA associations seemed to be driven largely by CMV exposure. In vitro tests confirmed that a few of the cytomegalovirus-associated TCR beta chains recognize cytomegalovirus antigens. An association between a missense DCLRE1C variant and V-gene and J-gene trimming of TCR beta chains was found in a later genetic analysis and replicated in an independent cohort. Because counts were too low, about 18 rarely observed V segments, including chromosome 9 orphons, were excluded from the earlier analysis of 587 of the donors. Across donors, most TCR sequences were observed very rarely, whereas some public TCRs were present in many individuals. A later analysis reported that several top co-occurrence clusters appeared linked to parvovirus B19, influenza, CMV and Epstein-Barr virus. A total of 150 or so TCR beta chains were listed by the study as associated with cytomegalovirus. Presence/absence analyses assumed roughly uniform sequencing depth across donors, an assumption that may not hold. Because the 87-base-pair reads could not distinguish some IMGT-functional V segments, including TRBV6-2 and TRBV6-3, those segments were excluded. The authors suggested that the approach could potentially be extended to other disease states and immunological phenotypes. Correlated functional status among segregating V segments might reflect linkage disequilibrium, but an unknown experimental factor could not be ruled out. In a later analysis, around 17,000 TCR beta sequences were associated with specific HLA alleles at a false discovery rate of 0.05. Assigning TCR associations to individual alleles was difficult when HLA alleles, especially DR and DQ, strongly co-occurred. Only TCR beta chains were sequenced in this cohort, and the absence of alpha or paired-chain data limited detectable features. In an earlier analysis of approximately 600 of the donors, most TCR beta V segments were observed in productive rearrangements about 90% or about 30% of the time, broadly matching IMGT annotations. According to a later genetic analysis, donors in an Asian-associated ancestry cluster had fewer N-insertions in productive TCRs than the roughly 670-donor mean. CMV serostatus was the only immune exposure information available for the cohort. The classifier was reported to diagnose cytomegalovirus status with high specificity and sensitivity in both the original and validation cohorts.

CDR1 and CDR2 (MNHEY, SVGAGI) derive from the germline V gene. Including cysteine and phenylalanine, the CDR3 has 14 amino acids. The sequence is cut down to CDR3 DNA, 42 bases in frame from base 1. V is cut back by 8 bases and J by 5 bases, with 11 bases in the junction unmatched. For this clone: Its antigen has not been determined. No base qualities exist here, and no much larger clone lies one base off it.

Receptor amplification or capture employed the immunoSEQ multiplex PCR assay. A mixture of 60 forward primers for TCR Vbeta segments and 13 reverse primers for TCR Jbeta segments was used in the multiplex PCR. The CDR3 region of rearranged TCR beta genes was amplified from genomic DNA with a multiplex PCR assay. The amplified TCR beta libraries were sequenced on the Illumina HiSeq System as 87-base-pair reads. The source study handled its data this way. Across the roughly 640 repertoires, a later analysis counted 75 million to 90 million unique TCR beta chains, roughly 11 million of which were shared by at least two donors. To remove PCR and sequencing errors, raw reads were error-corrected and collapsed into unique sequences using a nearest-neighbor algorithm that merged closely related sequences. To assign V, D and J gene segments, CDR3 sequences were aligned to IMGT reference sequences. For a sequence to be retained, a match of at least six nucleotides was required to both a V gene segment and a J gene segment. A rearrangement was called productive if the CDR3 had no stop codons and remained in frame with V and J, and every other rearrangement was called non-productive. Following IMGT convention, CDR3 was defined as the stretch from the second conserved V-encoded cysteine to the conserved J-encoded phenylalanine. The earlier analysis of about 570 of the donors excluded any sequence lacking an unambiguous match to a single V gene segment. In an earlier analysis of about 590 of the donors, a V segment was called functional when productive rearrangements were above 56.7%, and segregating when the standard deviation between donors exceeded 5%. A statistical classification framework was developed to diagnose cytomegalovirus status using the catalog of TCR beta chain sequences. A later analysis assigned V and J genes by comparing TCR nucleotide sequences with IMGT/GENE-DB human TR gene sequences. The TCRdist pipeline was used in a later analysis to assign CDR3 sequences and most-parsimonious VDJ recombination scenarios. A later analysis defined each TCR beta chain by its CDR3 amino acid sequence plus V-gene family, and excluded reads lacking a unique V-gene family. As a way to deal with suspected cross-contamination and a sequencing artifact, a later analysis dropped 450 to 600 nucleotide sequences that were highly shared and had low generation probability. A later analysis calculated a clonal expansion index for each public chain from normalized within-repertoire ranks of inferred template counts. In a later analysis, generation probabilities were computed with a VDJ recombination model fitted to out-of-frame rearrangements, and the resulting probabilities were checked against IGoR. In a later analysis, TCR-TCR, TCR-HLA and TCR-CMV co-occurrence was scored with hypergeometric tests, and a repertoire-size bias correction was applied to TCR pairs. False discovery rates were estimated in a later analysis by permuting HLA or CMV assignments 20 times. In a later analysis, co-occurring TCRs were grouped using DBSCAN, with TCRdist sequence similarity added in when clustering inside HLA-allele-positive subsets. Co-occurrence clustering excluded repertoires with fewer than 30,000 or more than 120,000 public chains, plus five with anomalous nucleotide sharing. TCRdb stores this immuneACCESS table with in-frame sequences only. Part of the clones is absent; in the studies checked, under half of the shortfall reflects unresolved V genes, and no reason is known for the rest. V and J calls and clone size are given by that table; D and trimming were obtained from the DNA. The sample table contains fewer than 100,000 clones; only one count was recorded for about 75% of them. The ten largest clonotypes hold less than 9% of the sample.

The cohort comprised 670 or so healthy bone marrow donors. All cohort members were sampled while nominally healthy, although unrecorded immune exposures were likely present. The donor was CMV seropositive and belonged to the group of 250 to 350 seropositive cohort members. Every donor gave a peripheral blood sample, and the peripheral blood mononuclear cells from that sample were used for TCR beta sequencing. The Qiagen DNeasy Blood Extraction Kit was used to extract genomic DNA from the blood cell samples. The sample comprised PBMCs. The TCR comes from a middle-aged man in good health and CMV-seropositive. The chain couples TRBV6-5 to TRBJ2-5, and 7 junction bases match TRBD2. The sequenced DNA: TGTGCCAGCGTATCATCGACTAGCTCGGAGACCCAGTACTTC. This is translated as CASVSSTSSETQYF.